Sequencing of this T cell receptor (beta chain) was carried out in a study of blood T cell repertoires in COVID-19 (dated by TCRdb to the early 2020s). In the study overall: Collaborator samples came from the United States, Italy and Spain and covered acute and convalescent phases of COVID-19. The material from the prospective study consisted of cDNA or gDNA derived from T cells, B-cell-depleted T cells, or PBMCs. The dataset comprised deeply sampled blood TCRbeta repertoires from subjects exposed to, actively infected with, or recovered from COVID-19. The repertoires were released in a freely available public database intended as a resource for research on the immune response to SARS-CoV-2. The samples were drawn from two sources: the first 160 participants of the ongoing ImmuneRACE study, and over 950 subjects contributed by 6 global collaborators. The sample metadata nearly always contained a de-identified subject ID, COVID-19 status, age in years and sex. Where available, HLA class I and class II types were obtained from metadata supplied by the sample provider rather than from assay-based typing.

Participants in the prospective study were enrolled through a virtual design, were aged roughly 18 to 100 years, and lived in roughly 25 United States geographic areas. In the prospective study, cohorts were assigned on the basis of participant-reported clinical history obtained from a screening survey and a study questionnaire. Exposed participants had been in contact with someone with a PCR-confirmed or clinician-diagnosed COVID-19 case within 2 weeks of study entry. Each participant in the prospective study had whole blood, serum and a nasopharyngeal or oropharyngeal swab collected by mobile phlebotomists. Prospective study participants could optionally give additional blood draws and questionnaires over an approximately two-month period. Prospective study blood samples were shipped either frozen or at room temperature before DNA extraction. The CDR3 covers 15 residues, taking in both the cysteine and the phenylalanine. The CDR3 DNA has 45 bases and is translated from base 1. Trimming costs V 6 bases and J 4 bases, and their ends lie 16 bases apart. In the germline V gene, CDR1 corresponds to KGHSH and CDR2 to LQKENI.

TCRbeta CDR3 regions were amplified from genomic DNA using the immunoSEQ Assay, a bias-controlled multiplex PCR. On the study's bioinformatics: Within the assay, amplification of reference gene primers was used to estimate how many nucleated cells each sample contained. Sequence reads were collapsed and filtered to measure the absolute abundance of every unique TCRbeta CDR3 rearrangement. For each sample, productive Simpson clonality was calculated by taking the square root of Simpson's diversity index across productive rearrangements. TCRdb provides this immuneACCESS table in a form limited to in-frame rearrangements. Some clones are lacking; in checked studies, under half of them reflect an unresolved V gene, and why the rest are absent is not known. V and J calls plus clone size are reproduced from that table; the DNA served to infer D and trimming. The sample includes 350,000 to 450,000 clones, with approximately 91% observed a single time. The ten largest clones represent 1.2% to 1.5% of the sample.

Turning to this clone: Its antigen target is currently unknown. Base qualities are not recorded, but no much larger clone differs from it by a single base.

On the study overall, not on this receptor specifically: Clinical and demographic metadata were provided uncurated, with the amount varying by source and participant.

The sequenced sample was PBMCs or T cells enriched from blood (not recorded which). The chain joins TRBV18 to TRBJ2-1; possibly the D gene is TRBD2, per 5 matching bases. The sequence came from a woman under 30 who had been exposed to COVID-19. The DNA sequence reads TGTGCCAGCTCTACCTCGGGTAGCGCTTACAATGAGCAGTTCTTC. It is translated as CASSTSGSAYNEQFF.